This T cell receptor (beta chain) emerged from a study of T cell responses to AZD1222 COVID-19 vaccine. Clones were sequenced by immunoSEQ multiplex PCR, and TCRdb holds only the in-frame ones, with some missing. Of some 140,000 clones in the sample, 91% were seen once. The CDR3 consists of 9 residues. Trimming took off 10 bases at V and 9 bases at J, with 7 bases between the two ends. Germline loops: CDR1 SNHLY, CDR2 FYNNEI. The TCR originated in an adult in good health. V and J are TRBV2 and TRBJ2-1, with D unresolved. Source: peripheral blood, taken on day 0 of AZD1222 vaccination. CDR3 DNA: TGTGCCACACATAGTGAGCAGTTCTTC. Translation gives CATHSEQFF.